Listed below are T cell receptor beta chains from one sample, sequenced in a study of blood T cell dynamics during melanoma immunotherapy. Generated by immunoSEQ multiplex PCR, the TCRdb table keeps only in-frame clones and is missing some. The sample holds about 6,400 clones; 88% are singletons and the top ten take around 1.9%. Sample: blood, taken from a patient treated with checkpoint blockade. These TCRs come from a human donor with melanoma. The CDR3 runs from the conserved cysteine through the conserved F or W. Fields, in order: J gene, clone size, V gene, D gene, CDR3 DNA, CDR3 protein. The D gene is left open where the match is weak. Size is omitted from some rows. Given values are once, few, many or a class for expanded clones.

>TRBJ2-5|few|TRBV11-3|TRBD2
TGTGCCAGCAGCTTAAGATCTAGCGGAGGGTTCCAAGAGACCCAGTACTTC
CASSLRSSGGFQETQYF
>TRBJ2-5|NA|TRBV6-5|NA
TGTGCCAGCAGCCGCATCACAGGGCTCGGGGAGACCCAGTACTTC
CASSRITGLGETQYF
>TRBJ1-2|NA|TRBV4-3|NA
TGCGCCAGCAGCCAAGATCTAAGGGTTAACTATGGCTACACCTTC
CASSQDLRVNYGYTF
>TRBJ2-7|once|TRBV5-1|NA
TGCGCCAGCAGCTTGAGGGGGGATTCCTCCGAGCAGTACTTC
CASSLRGDSSEQYF
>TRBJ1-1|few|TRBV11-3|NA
TGTGCCAGCAGCCACGGGGGGAACACTGAAGCTTTCTTT
CASSHGGNTEAFF
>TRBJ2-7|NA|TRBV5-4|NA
TGTGCCAGCAGGCGGGGCACTGAGACCTACGAGCAGTACTTC
CASRRGTETYEQYF
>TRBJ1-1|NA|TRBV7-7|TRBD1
TGTGCTAGCAGTCACTGGACAGGGGGCGCCGTTTGGTGTGACACTGAAGCTTTCTTT
CASSHWTGGAVWCDTEAFF
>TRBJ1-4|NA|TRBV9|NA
TGTGCCAGCAGCGTAGAGGGACCGGTGAATGAAAAACTGTTTTTT
CASSVEGPVNEKLFF
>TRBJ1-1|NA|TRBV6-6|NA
TGTGCCAGCAGTTATATTGCAGGGGAGGACGCTGAAGCTTTCTTT
CASSYIAGEDAEAFF
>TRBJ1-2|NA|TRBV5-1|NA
TGCGCCAGCAGCCACAGGGTTGGTAACTATGGCTACACCTTC
CASSHRVGNYGYTF
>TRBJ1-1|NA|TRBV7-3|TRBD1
TGTGCCAGCAGCGTACAGGGGGGTAGCACTGAAGCTTTCTTT
CASSVQGGSTEAFF
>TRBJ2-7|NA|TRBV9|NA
TGTGCCAGCAGCGTAGCTTTGGGCTCCTACGAGCAGTACTTC
CASSVALGSYEQYF
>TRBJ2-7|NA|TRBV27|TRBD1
TGTGCCAGCAGTATAACAGGGGTTGGATCCTACGAGCAGTACTTC
CASSITGVGSYEQYF
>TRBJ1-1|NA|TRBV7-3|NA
TGTGCCAGCAGCTTACGTCGGGGGGCAACAACTGAAGCTTTCTTT
CASSLRRGATTEAFF
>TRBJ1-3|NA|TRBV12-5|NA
TGTGCTAGTGGTTTGGGGGACCTCTCTGGAAACACCATATATTTT
CASGLGDLSGNTIYF
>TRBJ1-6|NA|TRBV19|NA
TGTGCCAGCAACGAAGGGTTCGGGTTTAGTTCACCCCTCCACTTT
CASNEGFGFSSPLHF
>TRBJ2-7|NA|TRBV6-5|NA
TGTGCCAGCTCGTACGGGTTCGAGCAGTACTTC
CASSYGFEQYF
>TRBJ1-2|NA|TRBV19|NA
TGTGCCAGTAGTATTGCGACAGCGACCTATGGCTACACCTTC
CASSIATATYGYTF
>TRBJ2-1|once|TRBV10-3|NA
TGTGCCGTACAGGACGGCGCTTACAATGAGCAGTTCTTC
CAVQDGAYNEQFF
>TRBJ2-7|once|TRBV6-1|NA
TGTGCCAGCAGTACCGGGACCCTAGGTCTAACCGAGCAGTACTTC
CASSTGTLGLTEQYF
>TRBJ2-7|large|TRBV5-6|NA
TGTGCCAGCAGCTTGGAGGAGGGGGGGACAAACTTCTACGAGCAGTACTTC
CASSLEEGGTNFYEQYF
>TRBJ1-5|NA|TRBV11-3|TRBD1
TGTGCCAGCAGACTTTCACAGGGGTTCAATCAGCCCCAGCATTTT
CASRLSQGFNQPQHF
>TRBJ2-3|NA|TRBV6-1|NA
TGTGCCAGCAGTAGGTTGGATACGCAGTATTTT
CASSRLDTQYF
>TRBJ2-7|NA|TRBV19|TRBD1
TGTGCCAGTAGCTCGGGACAGGGGATCCACGAGCAGTACTTC
CASSSGQGIHEQYF
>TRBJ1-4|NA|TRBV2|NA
TGTGCCAGCAGTGAGATCGGGGGGGGAAAAAAACTGTTTTTT
CASSEIGGGKKLFF
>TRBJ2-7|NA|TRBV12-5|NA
TGTGCTAGTAGGGATTCCTACGAGCAGTACTTC
CASRDSYEQYF
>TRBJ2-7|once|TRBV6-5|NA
TGTGCCAGCAGTTACACGAGGTTTATGTACGAGCAGTACTTC
CASSYTRFMYEQYF
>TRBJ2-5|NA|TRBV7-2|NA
TGTGCCAGCAGCTTAGTGTCAGGGTACCAAGAGACCCAGTACTTC
CASSLVSGYQETQYF
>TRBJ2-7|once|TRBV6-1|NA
TGTGCCAGCAGTGATAGGGCAGTTTGGTACGAGCAGTACTTC
CASSDRAVWYEQYF
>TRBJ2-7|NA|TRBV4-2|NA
TGTGCCAGCAGCCAAGATGGGGTGGGAGGACCCATCTACGAGCAGTACTTC
CASSQDGVGGPIYEQYF
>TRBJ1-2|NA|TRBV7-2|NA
TGTGCCCTTGACGAGGGGCGATCAGAAGGCTACACCTTC
CALDEGRSEGYTF
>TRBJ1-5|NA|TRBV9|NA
TGTGCCAGCAGCGTAGGTTCCGGACAGCCCCAGCATTTT
CASSVGSGQPQHF
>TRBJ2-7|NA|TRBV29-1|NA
TGCAGCGTTGTGGAAGGGATGAGGGAGCAGTACTTC
CSVVEGMREQYF